These 14 T cell receptor beta chains came from one sample sequenced in a study of T cell responses to AZD1222 COVID-19 vaccine. Using immunoSEQ multiplex PCR, the repertoire was profiled, and TCRdb retains in-frame clones only, with some absent. The top ten hold about 7% of the sample, which has 120,000 or so clones, over 75% seen once. Sequencing was performed on peripheral blood, taken on day 0 of AZD1222 vaccination. The receptors derive from an adult in good health.

This chain links TRBV2 with TRBJ1-5; weak D call: TRBD1 (5 bases). Trimming cost V 7 bases and J 9 bases, with 16 bases left between them. Germline V gene lookup returns CDR1 SNHLY and CDR2 FYNNEI. The CDR3 runs to 13 residues. The CDR3 spells CASKGAAFVPQHF. The CDR3 nucleotides are TGTGCCAGCAAAGGGGCAGCATTTGTGCCCCAGCATTTT.

The V call is TRBV29-1, the J call TRBJ2-7; a weak D match, TRBD2 (5 bases). Deletions cut 6 bases from V and 0 bases from J, with 12 bases between. Germline CDR1 SQVTM, CDR2 ANQGSEA. This CDR3 has 13 residues. The CDR3 loop is CSVPGGSSYEQYF. CDR3 bases: TGCAGCGTCCCAGGTGGGAGCTCCTACGAGCAGTACTTC.

The CDR3: CASSSGNTGELFF. For the CDR3, the DNA is TGTGCCAGCAGCTCGGGGAACACCGGGGAGCTGTTTTTT. This chain connects TRBV7-9 to TRBJ2-2, with unresolved D. This CDR3 spans 13 amino acids. CDR1 and CDR2 (germline): SEHNR, FQNEAQ (reference sequence). V dropped 4 bases and J dropped 1 base, with 4 bases sitting between them.

The rearrangement joins TRBV6-5 to TRBJ2-7; possibly TRBD1 or TRBD2 for D (5 bases each). Germline values: CDR1 MNHEY, CDR2 SVGAGI. There are 13 residues in the CDR3. The ends were cut back, 2 bases at V and 0 bases at J, with 5 bases in the middle. The CDR3 bases are TGTGCCAGCAGTTACGGGGGCTCCTACGAGCAGTACTTC. It encodes CASSYGGSYEQYF.

This clone was observed a single time. The chain recombines TRBV3-1 (or the pseudogene TRBV3-2) with TRBJ2-2; D remains ambiguous. The V end was cut by 0 bases, the J end by 4 bases, with 15 bases between. This CDR3 contains 17 residues. Germline V lookup: CDR1 LGHDT, CDR2 YNNKEL (reference sequence). CDR3 residues: CASSQEGLEDFTGELFF. For the CDR3, the DNA is TGTGCCAGCAGCCAAGAAGGCCTAGAAGATTTCACCGGGGAGCTGTTTTTT.

J is TRBJ2-2 and V is TRBV5-1; 12 positions match TRBD2. CDR1 is SGHRS and CDR2 is YFSETQ in the germline V gene. Unmatched junction bases numbered 10, after V lost 0 bases and J lost 7 bases. This CDR3 is 18 amino acids long. This CDR3 reads CASSLVPSGRARGGELFF. Written as DNA, the CDR3 is TGCGCCAGCAGCTTGGTTCCTAGCGGGAGGGCCAGAGGCGGGGAGCTGTTTTTT.

The chain is built from TRBV7-9 and TRBJ2-5, with 7 bases lining up with TRBD1. The CDR3 spans 14 residues. CDR1 is SEHNR, CDR2 FQNEAQ, per germline (reference sequence). V lost 3 bases and J lost 5; bases outside the gene matches: 6. Here the CDR3 reads CASSLTGSMETQYF. The CDR3 region has the DNA TGTGCCAGCAGCTTGACAGGGAGTATGGAGACCCAGTACTTC.

The rearrangement joins TRBV5-4 to TRBJ1-2; the D gene is possibly TRBD1 (6 bases). The length of the CDR3 is 14 residues. V lost 4 bases to trimming and J lost 10 bases, with 20 bases between them. CDR1 and CDR2 from the germline V gene are SGHNT and YYREEE (reference sequence). The CDR3 loop is CASSHTHLTGAYTF. The CDR3, as DNA: TGTGCCAGCAGCCACACCCATCTGACAGGAGCCTACACCTTC. Complete variable domain (other parts from reference TRBV5-4 and TRBJ1-2): ETGVTQSPTHLIKTRGQQVTLRCSSQSGHNTVSWYQQALGQGPQFIFQYYREEENGRGNFPPRFSGLQFPNYSSELNVNALELDDSALYLCASSHTHLTGAYTFGSGTRLTVV.

V usage is TRBV28 and J usage is TRBJ1-2; no clear D. CDR3 length equals 11 residues. CDR1 and CDR2 from the germline V gene are MDHEN and SYDVKM. The germline V and J ends were trimmed by 10 bases and 3 bases, with 9 bases remaining between them. The CDR3 sequence is CAIGRDYGYTF. In nucleotides, the CDR3 is TGTGCCATTGGACGGGACTATGGCTACACCTTC.

The chain combines TRBV18 with TRBJ2-2; D gene unclear. CDR1 is KGHSH and CDR2 is LQKENI in the germline V gene. V dropped 1 base and J dropped 4 bases, with 13 bases sitting between them. The CDR3 runs 16 residues. This chain's CDR3 is CASSPLEWQITGELFF. The CDR3 nucleotides are TGTGCCAGCTCACCACTGGAGTGGCAGATCACCGGGGAGCTGTTTTTT. Full variable domain (rest looked up from reference TRBV18 and TRBJ2-2): NAGVMQNPRHLVRRRGQEARLRCSPMKGHSHVYWYRQLPEEGLKFMVYLQKENIIDESGMPKERFSAEFPKEGPSILRIQQVVRGDSAAYFCASSPLEWQITGELFFGEGSRLTVL.

The chain uses TRBV5-4 and TRBJ2-1; TRBD2 agrees at 9 bases. Germline CDR1 SGHNT, CDR2 YYREEE (reference sequence). Trimming took 2 bases from V and 5 from J; bases not matched to a gene: 11. This CDR3 has 17 amino acids. DNA for the CDR3: TGTGCCAGCAGCTTTCCTCTAGGCGGGAGGGCCAACAATGAGCAGTTCTTC. It is translated as CASSFPLGGRANNEQFF.

CDR3 nucleotide sequence: TGTGCCAGCAGTTTCAACAATTTCGAGACCCAGTACTTC. The encoded protein is CASSFNNFETQYF. This rearrangement joins TRBV6-5 to TRBJ2-5; D not certain. The V and J ends lost 4 bases and 5 bases respectively, with 11 bases between them. Germline V gives CDR1 MNHEY, CDR2 SVGAGI. The CDR3 is 13 residues long.

This sequence joins TRBV7-9 and TRBJ2-3; 11 bases are a match to TRBD2. The CDR3 extends over 15 amino acids. The ends lost 4 bases at V and 6 bases at J; junction bases unmatched: 6. Per the germline V gene, CDR1 is SEHNR and CDR2 is FQNEAQ (reference sequence). The CDR3 nucleotides are TGTGCCAGCAGCTCTCTAGCGGGAGGTTCTGATACGCAGTATTTT. As protein: CASSSLAGGSDTQYF.

The chain has TRBV6-5 and TRBJ1-1; a possible D gene is TRBD1 (5 bases). V lost 6 bases and J 3 bases, leaving 11 bases between the germline ends. The length of the CDR3 is 13 residues. Germline CDR1 MNHEY, CDR2 SVGAGI. The CDR3 here is CASSEDTYTEAFF. CDR3 in DNA: TGTGCCAGCAGCGAGGACACCTACACTGAAGCTTTCTTT.